The T cell receptor beta chain described here comes from a study of CD8 T cells in ankylosing spondylitis. Overall study findings and caveats: The authors found the disease-linked clones to be CD8+ and relatively rare in peripheral blood. A motif in TCR beta, a set of eight highly homologous variants, appeared characteristic of ankylosing spondylitis blood.

The sample holds many counts of this clonotype. Its antigen is currently unknown. Per the germline V gene, CDR1 is SGHAT and CDR2 is FQNNGV. This CDR3 has 14 residues. V dropped 0 bases and J dropped 9; count of bases not matched to a gene: 5. TCRdb itself ran the 5' RACE reads through MiXCR, one entry per CDR3 protein. The sample has about 66,000 distinct CDR3 sequences, over 5% seen once. This receptor was taken from a male donor with ankylosing spondylitis. The chain joins TRBV11-2 to TRBJ2-1, with 7 positions matching TRBD2. The sample was synovial fluid, either unsorted or a sorted T cell fraction (not recorded which). CDR3 protein: CASSLDRLAGEQFF. The CDR3 DNA reads as TGTGCCAGCAGCTTAGATCGACTAGCAGGTGAGCAGTTCTTC.